This entry is about one TCR beta chain. Its antigen target is currently unknown. No base-level quality is on record; no much larger clone is a single base apart. To demonstrate the VDJtools post-analysis software, TCR beta repertoires were profiled from the peripheral blood of 13 young patients with multiple sclerosis. The multiple sclerosis patients were children and adolescents ranging in age from roughly 6 to 15 years. The CDR1 and CDR2 encoded by the germline V gene are SGHVS and FNYEAQ. The CDR3 runs 13 residues from the cysteine to the phenylalanine. Kept here is only the CDR3 DNA, which spans 39 bases and is read in frame from base 1. V gives up 5 bases and J gives up 5 bases, and the segment between their germline ends measures 11 bases. The receptor library was made with PCR. Sequencing used an Illumina HiSeq 2500. To reduce PCR and sequencing biases, unique molecular identifiers were incorporated into the TCR beta cDNA libraries. Approximately 500,000 cDNA molecules were obtained per 1 to 10 million input T cells, so each molecule approximated one T cell. The patient libraries were prepared and sequenced using the same protocol as the earlier healthy control dataset. Samples belonging to the same batch were prepared together, multiplexed and sequenced on a shared HiSeq lane. The paper's processing steps were these. MIGEC was used to process the raw barcoded reads, and molecular identifier groups with only a single read were discarded before consensus assembly and CDR3 extraction. VDJtools was used for post-analysis of the clonotype tables, with diversity normalized by down-sampling every dataset to the smallest sample size. To correct batch-related cross-sample contamination, repertoire overlap clustering matched CDR3 amino acid sequences but not nucleotide sequences. Using fastp at Q25 and MiXCR, TCRdb reprocessed the public reads and kept productive beta chains. Here each entry gathers all rows of one CDR3 protein and keeps the most common genes and DNA. It is TCRdb's table, rather than the study itself, that gives the V and J calls and clone size. This sample gives around 500,000 distinct CDR3 sequences in total; under 40% of them show up just once. The ten largest account for 4.5% to 7.5% of the sample.

The entry originates in a study of post-analysis software for immune sequencing data (dated by TCRdb to 2015 to 2017). Context from the whole study: Recorded disease courses included relapsing-remitting, secondary progressive and progressive-relapsing multiple sclerosis, with some patients lacking subtype annotation. Patient repertoires were compared against roughly 12 previously published healthy control repertoires from donors aged about 6 to 25 years. A subset of samples was prepared in parallel using single-end sample barcoding, then pooled and co-amplified after Illumina adapter ligation. Broad study findings and their caveats: Significantly higher frequencies in patients than in controls were found for roughly 5 TRBV segments, including TRBV5-6, TRBV5-1 and TRBV20-1. Direct clustering with F measure showed strong co-clustering of samples prepared in the same batch, prompting a batch-effect correction. The multiple sclerosis patient group was slightly younger than the control group. Normalized Chao1 diversity was significantly lower in multiple sclerosis patients than controls, suggesting substantial peripheral T-cell clonal expansion.

The specimen sequenced was blood. This TCR was recovered from a girl aged 2 to 17 with multiple sclerosis. The chain is assembled from TRBV7-6 and TRBJ2-3; the D gene cannot be named for sure. The sequenced DNA: TGTGCCAGCAGCCACTCCAGAAAAGATACGCAGTATTTT. Its translation reads: CASSHSRKDTQYF. Outside the CDR3, residues come from the reference TRBV7-6 and TRBJ2-3 proteins, so the full variable domain is: GAGVSQSPRYKVTKRGQDVALRCDPISGHVSLYWYRQALGQGPEFLTYFNYEAQQDKSGLPNDRFSAERPEGSISTLTIQRTEQRDSAMYRCASSHSRKDTQYFGPGTRLTVL.